A single sample is the source of the 19 T cell receptor beta chains below, sequenced in a study of T-cell reconstitution after alpha-beta-depleted transplantation in children. Unique molecular identifiers were used to barcode this TCRbeta library. MiXCR was run by TCRdb on the PCR reads, yielding one entry per CDR3 protein. The sample lists 600,000 to 700,000 distinct CDR3 sequences, 16% occurring once. The source was PBMCs from the stem cell graft donor, collected from the stem cell graft. The receptors derive from a human donor who donated a stem cell graft to a child with acute myeloid leukemia.

The chain has TRBV7-9 and TRBJ2-7; no reliable D call. CDR3 length: 13 residues. CDR1 SEHNR and CDR2 FQNEAQ come from the germline V gene (reference sequence). With 6 bases removed from V and 4 bases from J, the gap between germline ends came to 13 bases. CDR3 in DNA: TGTGCCAGCAGTTCCGAAGGAGAGTACGAGCAGTACGTC. This encodes CASSSEGEYEQYV.

This clonotype showed up many times. The gene calls are TRBV5-1 and TRBJ2-1, with 8 bases matching TRBD2. Losses at the gene ends were 9 bases for V and 2 bases for J; bases not matched to a gene: 7. The CDR3 consists of 14 residues. Germline CDR1 and CDR2: SGHRS and YFSETQ. This CDR3 reads CATSSGGTYNEQFF. CDR3 DNA sequence: TGCGCCACTTCAAGCGGGGGCACCTACAATGAGCAGTTCTTC.

The J gene is TRBJ1-1, the V gene TRBV5-1; the D gene is possibly TRBD1 (5 bases). The germline gives CDR1 SGHRS, CDR2 YFSETQ. V lost 4 bases and J lost 0, with 16 bases in between. The CDR3 is 16 residues long. CDR3 nucleotides: TGCGCCAGCAGCAACCGGGACGGGAACATGAACACTGAAGCTTTCTTT. The encoded protein is CASSNRDGNMNTEAFF.

This clonotype was seen at least ten times. This chain links TRBV20-1 with TRBJ1-6; TRBD1 matches 10 bases. This CDR3 region has 16 residues. Germline trimming cut 5 bases from V and 4 bases from J; bases unmatched to any gene: 8. Looked up from germline, CDR1 is DFQATT and CDR2 is SNEGSKA (reference sequence). CDR3 in DNA: TGCAGTGCTTGGGACAGGGGAAAAGGGTATAATTCACCCCTCCACTTT. This codes for CSAWDRGKGYNSPLHF.

For this clonotype: This may come from a read error, since a much larger clone is one base off. This chain uses TRBV7-2 with TRBJ2-3, with D possibly being TRBD1 (5 bases). Germline CDR1 SGHTA, CDR2 FQGNSA. The CDR3 contains 13 residues. V was trimmed by 4 bases and J by 1 base, leaving 6 bases between them. The CDR3 nucleotides read TGTGCCAGCAGCTGGACATGCACAGATACGCAGTATTTT. This encodes CASSWTCTDTQYF.

This clonotype has ten or more counts. The chain recombines TRBV4-2 with TRBJ2-3; 10 bases match TRBD2. This CDR3 is built from 16 residues. The V segment lost 5 bases and the J segment 1 base; nucleotides outside the gene matches: 6. CDR1 and CDR2 (germline): LGHNA, YNFKEQ. CDR3 DNA sequence: TGTGCCAGCAGCGCGCCTGGGACTAGCGGCACAGATACGCAGTATTTT. Its translation is CASSAPGTSGTDTQYF.

This clonotype was observed many times. The rearrangement uses TRBV29-1 and TRBJ1-2; D is perhaps TRBD1 (6 bases). This CDR3 has 14 residues. V dropped 7 bases and J dropped 5 bases, with 20 bases sitting between them. The germline gives CDR1 SQVTM, CDR2 ANQGSEA. The CDR3 region is CSAGTNIGAYGYTF. CDR3 nucleotide sequence: TGCAGCGCCGGGACAAATATTGGAGCGTATGGCTACACCTTC.

At least ten counts were recorded for this clonotype. The genes are TRBV7-6 and TRBJ2-1, with a tentative D call TRBD2 (6 bases). Trimming pared 2 bases from V and 1 base from J, leaving 12 bases between. This CDR3 has 16 residues. Germline-derived CDR1 and CDR2 are SGHVS and FNYEAQ. In DNA, the CDR3 is TGTGCCAGCAGCTTATTAGGGGCGGGGTCCTACAATGAGCAGTTCTTC. Encoded protein: CASSLLGAGSYNEQFF.

The chain joins TRBV6-6 to TRBJ2-2; D not certain. The CDR3 totals 10 residues. V was shortened by 10 bases and J by 7 bases, with 7 bases between the two germline ends. Germline V gene data show CDR1 as MNHNY and CDR2 as SVGAGI (reference sequence). The CDR3 spells CATLGGELFF. CDR3 nucleotide sequence: TGTGCCACCCTAGGCGGGGAGCTGTTTTTT.

This clonotype has at least ten counts. V usage is TRBV20-1 and J usage is TRBJ2-5; D call uncertain. This CDR3 is built from 14 residues. Between the trimmed V and J ends, which lost 6 bases and 2 bases, there was a span of 16 bases. Germline V lookup: CDR1 DFQATT, CDR2 SNEGSKA (reference sequence). The CDR3 bases are TGCAGTGCACCCATGGCGGCCGAACAAGAGACCCAGTACTTC. Translating gives CSAPMAAEQETQYF.

This clonotype was detected ten times or more. The genes are TRBV5-6 and TRBJ2-2; D unclear. Per the germline V gene, CDR1 is SGHDT and CDR2 is YYEEEE. This CDR3 region has 13 residues. V lost 2 bases to trimming and J lost 6 bases, with 8 bases between them. The CDR3 here is CASSLGVAGELFF. The DNA for the CDR3 is TGTGCCAGCAGCTTAGGAGTGGCCGGGGAGCTGTTTTTT.

The CDR3 is CASSGGGAGANVLTF. CDR3 DNA: TGTGCCAGCAGTGGAGGGGGCGCTGGGGCCAACGTCCTGACTTTC. This rearrangement joins TRBV6-1 to TRBJ2-6, with 7 bases fitting TRBD1. Per germline, CDR1 MNHNS and CDR2 SASEGT. The CDR3 is made up of 15 amino acids. The ends lost 4 bases at V and 2 bases at J; junction bases unmatched: 2.

This clonotype came up a few times. This chain uses TRBV7-7 with TRBJ2-5, with D perhaps matching TRBD1 or TRBD2 (5 bases each). CDR1 is SSHAT, CDR2 FNYEAQ, per germline (reference sequence). Trimming took 5 bases from V and 4 from J, leaving 14 bases between them. The CDR3 extends over 14 amino acids. The CDR3 bases are TGTGCCAGCAGCCCTACCGGGGCTGGAGAGACCCAGTACTTC. Protein: CASSPTGAGETQYF.

The chain carries TRBV4-1 and TRBJ1-5, with D perhaps TRBD1 (5 bases). The CDR3 is 16 residues long. In germline, CDR1 is MGHRA, CDR2 YSYEKL. V lost 3 bases and J lost 0, with 12 bases in between. CDR3 protein: CASSQTVGDSNQPQHF. In DNA, the CDR3 is TGCGCCAGCAGCCAGACAGTGGGGGATAGCAATCAGCCCCAGCATTTT.

The chain links TRBV7-9 to TRBJ2-5, with a weak D call TRBD1 (5 bases). The V gene's germline CDR1 is SEHNR and CDR2 FQNEAQ (reference sequence). Trimming stripped 4 bases from V and 2 bases from J, with 11 bases between. CDR3 length: 14 amino acids. The CDR3 region has the DNA TGTGCCAGCAGCTCGACAGTACAACAAGAGACCCAGTACTTC. It translates to CASSSTVQQETQYF.

V gene TRBV7-9 combines with J gene TRBJ2-3, with 11 bases fitting TRBD2. The germline gives CDR1 SEHNR, CDR2 FQNEAQ (reference sequence). The CDR3 loop spans 15 amino acids. The V and J ends lost 6 bases and 3 bases, in that order; junction bases with no gene match: 5. This chain's CDR3 is CASREGLAETDTQYF. CDR3 sequence (DNA): TGTGCCAGCAGAGAGGGACTAGCGGAGACAGATACGCAGTATTTT.

This clonotype showed up just a few times. The genes are TRBV5-1 and TRBJ2-5; TRBD2 matches at 8 bases. Per the germline V gene, CDR1 is SGHRS and CDR2 is YFSETQ. The V and J ends lost 4 bases and 1 base, in that order; junction bases with no gene match: 6. There are 15 residues in the CDR3. The CDR3: CASSEIAGPQETQYF. As DNA, the CDR3 is TGCGCCAGCAGCGAGATAGCGGGGCCCCAAGAGACCCAGTACTTC.

The sample holds a few counts of this clonotype. The chain couples TRBV19 to TRBJ2-3; unclear D gene. CDR1 is LNHDA and CDR2 is SQIVND in the germline V gene (reference sequence). The CDR3 is 14 residues long. Trimming took off 1 base at V and 2 bases at J, with 7 bases between the two ends. CDR3 loop: CASSIGRVTDTQYF. CDR3 coding DNA: TGTGCCAGTAGTATAGGTAGGGTCACAGATACGCAGTATTTT.

The rearrangement links TRBV20-1 to TRBJ1-5; D may be TRBD1 (6 bases). This CDR3 region has 16 residues. V lost 3 bases to trimming and J lost 0 bases, with 15 bases between them. CDR1 is DFQATT and CDR2 is SNEGSKA in the germline V gene (reference sequence). The CDR3 is CSARGEQGGSNQPQHF. The CDR3, as DNA: TGCAGTGCTAGGGGTGAACAGGGTGGTAGCAATCAGCCCCAGCATTTT.